The clone carrying this T cell receptor (beta chain) was detected ten times or more. The data are from a study of Graves' ophthalmopathy and Graves' hyperthyroidism. Amplification targeted the TCR beta CDR3 regions, with RNA transcripts as the source material. HTBI primers were used in a first-round RT-PCR, which preceded a second-round multiplex PCR. TCRdb analysed the multiplex PCR reads with MiXCR anew, one entry per CDR3 protein. The data contain approximately 410,000 distinct CDR3 sequences, about 16% of them singletons. J was trimmed by 9 bases and V by 2 bases; bases with no gene match: 5. The CDR3 has 14 amino acids. From germline, CDR1 is SGDLS and CDR2 YYNGEE.

V gene TRBV9 combines with J gene TRBJ1-6, with TRBD1 matching 7 bases. The receptor was isolated from a young woman with stable Graves' hyperthyroidism. Sequencing input: peripheral blood. The CDR3 coding sequence is TGTGCCAGCAGCGTCGACAGGGAAATTTCACCCCTCCACTTT. Encoded protein: CASSVDREISPLHF.